The rows below give T cell receptor beta chains drawn from one sample of a study of persistence of HIV-infected CD4 T cells. For these TCRs, the target antigens are not known. Assay used: immunoSEQ multiplex PCR; TCRdb lists only in-frame clones, some missing. The sample records 30,000 to 45,000 clones, around 83% being singletons. The material was cultured CD4+ T cells from PBMCs, obtained from a patient who received antiretroviral therapy. These receptors all stem from an adult with HIV. The donor label of this sample is uncertain. CDR3s leave out the opening cysteine and the closing phenylalanine or tryptophan. Fields, in order: V gene, D gene, J gene, CDR3 protein. A D gene is named only where the DNA matches it firmly.

TRBV5-4	.	TRBJ2-1	ASSSGPSGGSGDYNEQF
TRBV12-3/TRBV12-4	.	TRBJ2-7	ASSPDSYEQY
TRBV5-1	.	TRBJ2-2	ASSFLQGVTGELF
TRBV19	TRBD1	TRBJ2-6	ASSLRGSGANVLT
TRBV30	TRBD1	TRBJ1-2	ASPDRYPYGYT
TRBV30	.	TRBJ2-2	AWSETNTGELF
TRBV19	.	TRBJ2-5	ASSLSLGSETQY
TRBV6-5	TRBD1	TRBJ2-1	ASSYDLGQVNEQF
TRBV9	.	TRBJ1-6	ASSVDPGQWDSYNSPLH
TRBV4-1	.	TRBJ2-1	ASSQIGLARGQF
TRBV5-1	.	TRBJ1-5	ASSPGRNSNQPQH
TRBV10-1	.	TRBJ2-2	ASSEWGDTGELF
TRBV7-7	TRBD2	TRBJ2-5	ASSSWTSGGGETQY
TRBV3-1/TRBV3-2	.	TRBJ1-1	ASSQDFIRAGKAF
TRBV30	.	TRBJ1-1	ALQGGKDTEAF
TRBV18	.	TRBJ1-4	ASSPNGVVGATNEKLF
TRBV3-1/TRBV3-2	.	TRBJ1-5	ASSQGRSNQPQH
TRBV4-1	.	TRBJ1-1	ASSQANFIGPTNTEAF
TRBV6-5	.	TRBJ1-1	ASLAGNMGNTEAF
TRBV18	.	TRBJ1-1	ASSPLGEWNTEAF
TRBV5-1	.	TRBJ1-1	ASSLYSPTEAF
TRBV12-3/TRBV12-4	.	TRBJ1-1	ASSHAGRAEAF
TRBV9	.	TRBJ1-6	ASSVAQGSNSPLH
TRBV27	TRBD1	TRBJ1-2	ASSNDRGSHYGYT
TRBV29-1	TRBD1	TRBJ1-5	SVATGGGRNQPQH
TRBV27	.	TRBJ1-1	ASSLLMNTEAF
TRBV5-1	.	TRBJ1-1	ASSLNRDTEAF
TRBV4-1	TRBD2	TRBJ2-3	ASSQGLAGWDTQY
TRBV19	TRBD1	TRBJ1-1	ASEGAGGRNTEAF
TRBV11-3	.	TRBJ2-6	ASSLSGSGANVLT
TRBV20-1	.	TRBJ1-2	SARGARGYT
TRBV29-1	.	TRBJ1-2	SVGDRNFYGYT
TRBV24-1	TRBD1	TRBJ2-5	ATSVPTGGAETQY
TRBV28	TRBD1	TRBJ1-5	ASTIGTGYDNQPQH
TRBV5-1	TRBD1	TRBJ2-2	ASSLTGTGAVTGELF
TRBV7-8	.	TRBJ1-4	ASSLRGGLDEKLF
TRBV6-4	.	TRBJ2-3	ASSQSYSTDTQY
TRBV7-3	TRBD2	TRBJ2-7	ASSAGGSSYEQY
TRBV5-1	.	TRBJ1-6	ASSFGQRNSPLH
TRBV19	.	TRBJ1-6	ASSSSPGDSPLH
TRBV11-3	.	TRBJ1-3	ASSFSTGPGNTIY
TRBV2	.	TRBJ1-4	ASSISGQTVEKLF
TRBV7-3	TRBD1	TRBJ2-2	ASSYRGTGELF